The clone carrying this T cell receptor beta chain was recorded many times. Its antigen remains unidentified. This specimen belongs to a study of T-cell reconstitution after alpha-beta-depleted transplantation in children. With 2 bases removed from V and 4 bases from J, the gap between germline ends came to 9 bases. CDR3 length equals 14 residues. It was with unique molecular identifiers that the TCRbeta library was prepared. TCRdb reprocessed the PCR reads via MiXCR and lists one record per CDR3 protein. The table includes 250,000 to 400,000 distinct CDR3 sequences, around 25% detected once. Overall study results and limits: The main origin of T-cell counts and diversity one year after transplant was newly produced T cells. Two months or so post-transplant, alpha-beta T cells reportedly derived from several hundred expanded graft clones.

The sequence was collected from a male patient aged 10 to 17 who had a stem cell transplant for acute lymphoblastic leukemia, so the T cells may come from the graft donor. This specimen was PBMCs, mostly from graft donor cells, taken 180 days after TCRalphabeta/CD19-depleted stem cell transplant. V and J are TRBV12-3 or TRBV12-4 and TRBJ1-5, with D maybe TRBD1 (5 bases). CDR3 sequence: CASSLMTVNQPQHF. Here the CDR3 DNA reads TGTGCCAGCAGTTTAATGACAGTTAATCAGCCCCAGCATTTT.